This is a list of T cell receptor beta chains from one sample in a study of T cell repertoires in cytomegalovirus infection. TCRdb called the reads again in MiXCR, with one record for every CDR3 protein. The sample has about 360,000 distinct CDR3 sequences, around a sixth seen once. Sequenced: PBMCs. All receptors come from a human donor in good health (CMV status not recorded). Some clones in this sample may be carry-over from other donors' samples. Both conserved end residues are part of each CDR3. A D gene is named only where the DNA matches it firmly. Clone sizes are given selectively: once, few, many, or a class where the clone is expanded.

>TRBD2|TRBJ2-3|-|TRBV7-9
TGTGCCAGCAGCCCGACTCTAGCGGGAGACTCAGATACGCAGTATTTT
CASSPTLAGDSDTQYF
>TRBD1|TRBJ1-4|once|TRBV20-1
TGCAGTGCTGACTCCGGGACAGGGGTTGAAAAACTGTTTTTT
CSADSGTGVEKLFF
>-|TRBJ1-6|-|TRBV7-6
TGTGCCAGCAGCTTGACGGGACTTCAGACGCCCCTCCACTTT
CASSLTGLQTPLHF
>-|TRBJ2-5|few|TRBV6-2/TRBV6-3
TGTGCCTGTCAATCGGCGGGGGCAATACAAGAGACCCAGTACTTC
CACQSAGAIQETQYF
>-|TRBJ2-3|many|TRBV11-2
TGTGCCAGCAGCTTAGCACTAGCTAGGGCCGCGGATACGCAGTATTTT
CASSLALARAADTQYF
>-|TRBJ1-6|few|TRBV7-8
TGTGCCAGCAGCTCCCGGGACGGTAATAATTCACCCCTCCACTTT
CASSSRDGNNSPLHF
>-|TRBJ2-3|-|TRBV7-8
TGTGCCAGCAGCCAGTGGTTGAGGGACACAGATACGCAGTATTTT
CASSQWLRDTDTQYF
>-|TRBJ2-1|few|TRBV19
TGTGCCAGTAGTACGGGGTCGGGCAATGAGCAGTTCTTC
CASSTGSGNEQFF
>TRBD2|TRBJ2-5|-|TRBV29-1
TGCAGCGTTTCCCTGTCTAGCGGGGGGCAAGAGACCCAGTACTTC
CSVSLSSGGQETQYF
>-|TRBJ2-7|few|TRBV28
TGTGCCAGCACCAATGGGGGGGCGTACGAGCAGTACTTC
CASTNGGAYEQYF
>-|TRBJ2-7|-|TRBV11-2
TGTGCCAGCAGGATTGGGGGTATGGCCTACGAGCAGTACTTC
CASRIGGMAYEQYF
>-|TRBJ1-5|-|TRBV10-1
TGCGCCAGGGAAGCTCAGCCCCAGCATTTT
CAREAQPQHF
>TRBD2|TRBJ2-1|few|TRBV5-1
TGCGCCAGCAGCTCCGGACTAGCGGGAGGTATGGACAATGAGCAGTTCTTC
CASSSGLAGGMDNEQFF
>TRBD1|TRBJ1-5|-|TRBV20-1
TGCAGTGCTAGACCCCCGGGACAGCCCAATCAGCCCCAGCATTTT
CSARPPGQPNQPQHF
>-|TRBJ1-6|many|TRBV19
TGTGCCAGTAGTCTACCGGCTGGGAATTCACCCCTCCACTTT
CASSLPAGNSPLHF
>TRBD2|TRBJ2-7|many|TRBV7-6
TGTGCCAGCAGCCCCCCAGGTAGCGGGTCCTACGAGCAGTACTTC
CASSPPGSGSYEQYF
>TRBD2|TRBJ2-7|few|TRBV9
TGTGCCAGCAGTCCTAGGCCAGCGGGAGGGCTCGAGCAGTACTTC
CASSPRPAGGLEQYF
>TRBD1|TRBJ1-5|many|TRBV7-2
TGTGCCAGCAGCCCCCCGCCTGACCGACAGGGATATCAGCCCCAGCATTTT
CASSPPPDRQGYQPQHF
>-|TRBJ1-1|few|TRBV4-2
TGTGCCAGCAGCCAAGATCACGGAATGAACACTGAAGCTTTCTTT
CASSQDHGMNTEAFF
>-|TRBJ2-3|-|TRBV25-1
TGTGCCAGCAGTAGAAATTTATACACAGATACGCAGTATTTT
CASSRNLYTDTQYF
>-|TRBJ1-2|many|TRBV7-2
TGTGCCAGCAGCTTAGGGTATCGGGGCGTGGGCTACACCTTC
CASSLGYRGVGYTF
>-|TRBJ1-5|-|TRBV19
TGTGCCAGTAGTATCGTGGGCAGGGCCAGCAATCAGCCCCAGCATTTT
CASSIVGRASNQPQHF
>-|TRBJ2-3|-|TRBV4-1
TGCGCCAGCAGCCAATCACACCCGGATACGCAGTATTTT
CASSQSHPDTQYF
>-|TRBJ2-3|-|TRBV11-2
TGTGCCAGCAGCTACGGGCAATACCTTTCCACAGATACGCAGTATTTT
CASSYGQYLSTDTQYF
>-|TRBJ2-7|-|TRBV20-1
TGCAGTGCTCGGACCACCTACGAGCAGTACTTC
CSARTTYEQYF
>TRBD2|TRBJ2-1|few|TRBV7-2
TGTGCCAGCAGCGTAGACGTGGGGCGGGAGGTATACAATGAGCAGTTCTTC
CASSVDVGREVYNEQFF
>TRBD1|TRBJ1-4|-|TRBV18
TGTGCCAGCTCACCCAACCGGGACAGGGAAAAACTGTTTTTT
CASSPNRDREKLFF
>-|TRBJ1-6|many|TRBV7-2
TGTGCCAGCAGCCCCTTTACAAGTTCACCCCTCCACTTT
CASSPFTSSPLHF
>TRBD1|TRBJ2-3|-|TRBV29-1
TGCAGCGTCCTACAGGGGTCGGATACGCAGTATTTT
CSVLQGSDTQYF
>-|TRBJ1-2|-|TRBV28
TGTGCCAGCAGCATCCAAGGAAAAGCTAACTATGGCTACACCTTC
CASSIQGKANYGYTF
>TRBD2|TRBJ2-2|many|TRBV7-2
TGTGCCAGCAGCTTCAGCGGGGGGGCGGGCACCGGGGAGCTGTTTTTT
CASSFSGGAGTGELFF
>-|TRBJ2-7|few|TRBV7-2
TGTGCCAGCAGCTTATCTATCTTCGTTGGGATGGGCGGCGAGCAGTACTTC
CASSLSIFVGMGGEQYF
>TRBD1|TRBJ2-7|-|TRBV4-1
TGCGCCAGCAGCCAAGATGTTAAGGACAGGTATTACGAGCAGTACTTC
CASSQDVKDRYYEQYF
>-|TRBJ1-2|many|TRBV4-1
TGCGCCAGCAGCCAACCGGGACATACGAACTATGGCTACACCTTC
CASSQPGHTNYGYTF
>-|TRBJ2-1|many|TRBV4-1
TGCGCCAGCAGCCAATATTCTTCGTTGAATGAGCAGTTCTTC
CASSQYSSLNEQFF
>TRBD2|TRBJ2-3|-|TRBV5-4
TGTGCCAGCAGCAAGAAGACTAGCGGGGGATTCACAGATACGCAGTATTTT
CASSKKTSGGFTDTQYF
>-|TRBJ2-3|-|TRBV28
TGTGCCAGCAGGCCCCCGGGGACAGATACGCAGTATTTT
CASRPPGTDTQYF
>-|TRBJ2-5|many|TRBV7-6
TGTGCCAGCAGCTTTACGGTTCAAGAGACCCAGTACTTC
CASSFTVQETQYF
>TRBD2|TRBJ2-3|-|TRBV20-1
TGCAGTGCTAGCGGGAGGGCCGGAGATACGCAGTATTTT
CSASGRAGDTQYF
>TRBD1|TRBJ1-1|-|TRBV6-2/TRBV6-3
TGTGCCAGCGGTGACAGGGGGCAACACACTGAAGCTTTCTTT
CASGDRGQHTEAFF
>TRBD2|TRBJ2-2|many|TRBV7-2
TGTGCCAGCAGCCTGAGTCTAGCGGGGCTGTTTTTT
CASSLSLAGLFF
>TRBD1|TRBJ1-6|few|TRBV14
TGTGCCAGCAGCCAACTCACTCCCGGGACAGGGGGCATCGGTTCACCCCTCCACTTT
CASSQLTPGTGGIGSPLHF
>-|TRBJ1-2|-|TRBV6-1
TGTGCCAGCAGTCGCAAGAGGGGATATGGCTACACCTTC
CASSRKRGYGYTF
>-|TRBJ2-7|many|TRBV7-8
TGTGCCAGCAGCTTAGTTATGGGCTACGAGCAGTACTTC
CASSLVMGYEQYF
>TRBD1|TRBJ1-1|few|TRBV7-2
TGTGCCAGCACCCACAGGGACAGGGACTCTGAAGCTTTCTTT
CASTHRDRDSEAFF
>TRBD2|TRBJ2-3|many|TRBV5-1
TGCGCCAGCAGCCCCTCGGCTAGCGGGGGGGCCAATACGCAGTATTTT
CASSPSASGGANTQYF
>TRBD2|TRBJ2-7|-|TRBV10-3
TGTGCCATCAGTGGCCCTGGGGGTAGCGGGAGCTACGAGCAGTACTTC
CAISGPGGSGSYEQYF
>-|TRBJ2-1|many|TRBV11-2
TGTGCCAGCAGCCCCCGAGCGGACCGCTCCTACAATGAGCAGTTCTTC
CASSPRADRSYNEQFF
>-|TRBJ2-1|-|TRBV6-1
TGTGCCAGCAGGCGCCTGGGAGAGCAGTTCTTC
CASRRLGEQFF